Listed below are T cell receptor beta chains from one sample, sequenced in a study of beta chain features in type 1 diabetes. Here immunoSEQ multiplex PCR was the method, and the copy in TCRdb shows in-frame clones only, minus some. The repertoire has 300,000 to 350,000 clones, around 9.3% of them found once; the top ten carry about 1%. The sequenced sample consisted of central memory CD4+ T cells from blood. The receptors were sampled from a man aged 25 to 40 with type 1 diabetes. The CDR3 runs from the conserved cysteine through the conserved F or W. The order of the fields is CDR3 DNA, CDR3 protein, D gene, V gene, J gene, CDR3 length, clone size. A D gene is named only where the DNA matches it firmly. The listing skips clone size in some rows; elsewhere it reads once, few, many or a size class.

TGTGCCAGCAGCGTTACGGGACAGATTAATGAAAAACTGTTTTTT,CASSVTGQINEKLFF,TRBD1,TRBV9,TRBJ1-4,15,-
TGTGCCAGCAGCGTAACAGGGTCTGGCTCTCGAGACTATGGCTACACCTTC,CASSVTGSGSRDYGYTF,-,TRBV5-4,TRBJ1-2,17,-
TGTGCCAGCAGTCCGATCGGGACTAGCGCCCACGAGCAGTACTTC,CASSPIGTSAHEQYF,TRBD2,TRBV28,TRBJ2-7,15,-
TGTGCCAGCAGCGTAGATGGGCTTACCACTGAAGCTTTCTTT,CASSVDGLTTEAFF,-,TRBV9,TRBJ1-1,14,few
TGTGCCATCAGGACCACGGACTCTGGAAACACCATATATTTT,CAIRTTDSGNTIYF,-,TRBV10-3,TRBJ1-3,14,many
TGTGCCAGCAGTTACTATCCGGATAGCACATATACGCAGTATTTT,CASSYYPDSTYTQYF,-,TRBV6-5,TRBJ2-3,15,-
TGTGCCAGCAGTGAATCCCCATATGAAAAACTGTTTTTT,CASSESPYEKLFF,-,TRBV25-1,TRBJ1-4,13,-
TGTGCCAGCATAAACGGCGGCAGAAACACCATATATTTT,CASINGGRNTIYF,-,TRBV6-5,TRBJ1-3,13,-
TGTGCCAGCAGCGCAACCGGGACTAGCGGTTCCTACAATGAGCAGTTCTTC,CASSATGTSGSYNEQFF,TRBD2,TRBV7-9,TRBJ2-1,17,few
TGTGCCAGCAGCCCTCTGTTTGGAACAGGAAACACCATATATTTT,CASSPLFGTGNTIYF,-,TRBV7-2,TRBJ1-3,15,-
TGTGCCAGCAGCCCACAAGCGGTCTACGAGCAGTACTTC,CASSPQAVYEQYF,-,TRBV7-2,TRBJ2-7,13,few
TGTGCCAGCAGCTTAAGGGGGGAAGAGACCCAGTACTTC,CASSLRGEETQYF,-,TRBV11-2,TRBJ2-5,13,few
TGTGCCAGCAGTGGAGGGGGGACAGGGTCAGACGAGCAGTACTTC,CASSGGGTGSDEQYF,TRBD1,TRBV28,TRBJ2-7,15,-
TGTGCCAGCAGCCTCAGGGGGTACGAGCAGTACTTC,CASSLRGYEQYF,TRBD1,TRBV6-6,TRBJ2-7,12,few
TGTGCCAGCTCACCTCGCGAAGCTAACTATGGCTACACCTTC,CASSPREANYGYTF,-,TRBV18,TRBJ1-2,14,-
TGTGCCAGCAGCTTAGGACACTCTGGGGCCAACGTCCTGACTTTC,CASSLGHSGANVLTF,-,TRBV7-9,TRBJ2-6,15,-
TGCGCCAGCAGCCAAAAGGGGAACACTGAAGCTTTCTTT,CASSQKGNTEAFF,-,TRBV4-3,TRBJ1-1,13,-
TGTGCCAGTAGTATTTCCCGGAGGGCTTACAATGAGCAGTTCTTC,CASSISRRAYNEQFF,-,TRBV19,TRBJ2-1,15,-
TGCGCCAGCAGTGAGGGCCGGTCCTGGGGCACAGATACGCAGTATTTT,CASSEGRSWGTDTQYF,-,TRBV10-1,TRBJ2-3,16,-
TGTGCCAGCAGACCCACAGGGTACACAGATACGCAGTATTTT,CASRPTGYTDTQYF,-,TRBV6-6,TRBJ2-3,14,-
TGTGCCATCAGTGAGGAGGGACAGGGTATGGGCAATGAGCAGTTCTTC,CAISEEGQGMGNEQFF,TRBD1,TRBV10-3,TRBJ2-1,16,-
TGTGCCAGCTCACCAGACAGGGACCTTAACTATGGCTACACCTTC,CASSPDRDLNYGYTF,TRBD1,TRBV18,TRBJ1-2,15,few
TGTGCCAGCAGCGTAGGGGTTGGCGGGGCCGAGACCCAGTACTTC,CASSVGVGGAETQYF,-,TRBV9,TRBJ2-5,15,few
TGTGCCAGCAGCCAGCTACCAGCGGGGGGAACCTACAATGAGCAGTTCTTC,CASSQLPAGGTYNEQFF,TRBD2,TRBV14,TRBJ2-1,17,many
TGTGCCAGCAAGGCCAGGGTAGGGGGTTCACCCCTCCACTTT,CASKARVGGSPLHF,-,TRBV27,TRBJ1-6,14,few
TGTGCCAGCAGCCTCGGGACAGGGGGAAACATTCAGTACTTC,CASSLGTGGNIQYF,TRBD1,TRBV7-2,TRBJ2-4,14,many
TGTGCCAGCTCACCATGGGCGGGGGCCGAAGATACGCAGTATTTT,CASSPWAGAEDTQYF,-,TRBV18,TRBJ2-3,15,few
TGTGCCAGCAGCCCCCCCCGGGCTGGGGGTAATGAGCAGTTCTTC,CASSPPRAGGNEQFF,-,TRBV5-5,TRBJ2-1,15,-
TGCAGTTTGAACACTGAAGCTTTCTTT,CSLNTEAFF,-,TRBV29-1,TRBJ1-1,9,-
TGTGCCAGCAGCCCTCGGAGGGGGGAGGGTGGCTACACCTTC,CASSPRRGEGGYTF,-,TRBV6-5,TRBJ1-2,14,many
TGCGCCAGCAGCTTGGAACCAGGAAACACTGAAGCTTTCTTT,CASSLEPGNTEAFF,-,TRBV5-1,TRBJ1-1,14,few
TGTGCCAGCACTATGAAGCCAGCTGCCGGTTCACCCCTCCACTTT,CASTMKPAAGSPLHF,-,TRBV2,TRBJ1-6,15,few
TGTGCCAGCAGTGTTAAGAATGAGCAGTTCTTC,CASSVKNEQFF,-,TRBV2,TRBJ2-1,11,many
TGTGCCAGCAGCATACACTACGAGCAGTACTTC,CASSIHYEQYF,-,TRBV7-2,TRBJ2-7,11,-
TGTGCCAGCAGTAGCCTAACAAGGGATACGCAGTATTTT,CASSSLTRDTQYF,-,TRBV27,TRBJ2-3,13,-
TGTGCCAGCAGCAAGGGACAGGGGGACGAGCAGTACTTC,CASSKGQGDEQYF,TRBD1,TRBV5-6,TRBJ2-7,13,-
TGTGCCATCAGAGAGCTGAGGGGGGAGACCCAGTACTTC,CAIRELRGETQYF,-,TRBV7-9,TRBJ2-5,13,-
TGTGCCAGCAGTCGACAGGGATCCAATGAGCAGTTCTTC,CASSRQGSNEQFF,TRBD1,TRBV2,TRBJ2-1,13,few
TGTGCCAGCAGTACCAAAGGACCCTATGGCTACACCTTC,CASSTKGPYGYTF,-,TRBV7-2,TRBJ1-2,13,-
TGTGCCAGCAGTAGGTTGAACACTGAAGCTTTCTTT,CASSRLNTEAFF,-,TRBV25-1,TRBJ1-1,12,few
TGCGCCAGCAGCCAAGATTTGCTAGCGGGGTCGCACGAGCAGTACTTC,CASSQDLLAGSHEQYF,TRBD2,TRBV4-3,TRBJ2-7,16,few
TGTGCCAGCACCTCACTTCCCGACTATAATTCACCCCTCCACTTT,CASTSLPDYNSPLHF,-,TRBV11-2,TRBJ1-6,15,many
TGTGCCAGCAGCTTGGGGACAGACGCCTTTTCGGTCAGGGCGTATTTT,CASSLGTDAFSVRAYF,-,TRBV5-5,TRBJ1-3,16,many
TGTGCCAGCAGCTCCTACAGGGAAACCGGGGAGCTGTTTTTT,CASSSYRETGELFF,-,TRBV7-8,TRBJ2-2,14,-
TGTGCCAGCAGCTTATTCCAAACCTATACCAATCAGCCCCAGCATTTT,CASSLFQTYTNQPQHF,-,TRBV5-6,TRBJ1-5,16,-
TGTGCCAGCTCACCAGGATCGGAAGCTGGAAACACCATATATTTT,CASSPGSEAGNTIYF,-,TRBV18,TRBJ1-3,15,few
TGTGCCAGCAGCAAAATCGGTCGAGGAGGGGGAAACTATGGCTACACCTTC,CASSKIGRGGGNYGYTF,-,TRBV21-1,TRBJ1-2,17,few
TGTGCCAGCAGTTATGAGGTTGCGGGGGCCGGCTACACCTTC,CASSYEVAGAGYTF,-,TRBV6-5,TRBJ1-2,14,few
TGTGCCAGCAGTGAAGACTTTTACAGGAATAGCAATCAGCCCCAGCATTTT,CASSEDFYRNSNQPQHF,-,TRBV6-1,TRBJ1-5,17,-
TGTGCCAGCAGTGAAACGGGGTCGACCGGCTACACCTTC,CASSETGSTGYTF,-,TRBV6-1,TRBJ1-2,13,-
TGTGCCAGCAGCTCGGGACAGGACTCCTACGAGCAGTACTTC,CASSSGQDSYEQYF,TRBD1,TRBV7-2,TRBJ2-7,14,few
TGTGCCATCAGTGCCGCCGGGACGCAACACTCCTACAATGAGCAGTTCTTC,CAISAAGTQHSYNEQFF,-,TRBV10-3,TRBJ2-1,17,-
TGTGCCAGCAGGTACGGACAACGGCAGCCCCAGCATTTT,CASRYGQRQPQHF,-,TRBV28,TRBJ1-5,13,-
TGTGCCAGCAGTGTTGGGGAAGAGACCCAGTACTTC,CASSVGEETQYF,-,TRBV2,TRBJ2-5,12,-
TGTGCCAGCAGCCACAGGGAGTTGAACTATGGCTACACCTTC,CASSHRELNYGYTF,-,TRBV6-6,TRBJ1-2,14,many
TGCGCCAGCAGCCCCGGAGCGAACACTGAAGCTTTCTTT,CASSPGANTEAFF,-,TRBV5-1,TRBJ1-1,13,few